One sample yielded the 24 T cell receptor beta chains listed below, sequenced in a study of T cell responses to AZD1222 COVID-19 vaccine. Produced via immunoSEQ multiplex PCR; TCRdb's table is partial and in-frame only. The sample lists about 120,000 clones; about nine tenths were seen once. Material: peripheral blood, obtained on day 0 of AZD1222 vaccination. All receptors derive from an adult in good health.

This sequence joins TRBV3-1 (or the pseudogene TRBV3-2) and TRBJ2-4; the D gene is possibly TRBD1 (5 bases). V was trimmed by 6 bases and J by 7 bases, leaving 7 bases between them. Germline-derived CDR1 and CDR2 are LGHDT and YNNKEL (reference sequence). The CDR3 has 11 amino acids. CDR3 sequence reads: CASSPGNIQYF. The CDR3 DNA follows: TGTGCCAGCAGTCCAGGGAACATTCAGTACTTC.

This clone appeared a single time. V usage is TRBV27 and J usage is TRBJ2-1; no firm D call. The V end was cut by 7 bases, the J end by 0 bases, with 10 bases between. The germline V gene encodes CDR1 MNHEY and CDR2 SMNVEV (reference sequence). The CDR3 has 14 residues. The CDR3 region has the DNA TGTGCCAGCACCCATGGAAGCTCCTACAATGAGCAGTTCTTC. This encodes CASTHGSSYNEQFF.

This chain connects TRBV5-1 to TRBJ2-1; 11 positions agree with TRBD2. The CDR3 runs 18 residues. Germline CDR1 is SGHRS and CDR2 is YFSETQ. With V trimmed by 2 bases and J by 7 bases, 14 bases remained unmatched. For the CDR3, the DNA is TGCGCCAGCAGCTTACTCATAGCGGGAGGGCTCCTACCGAATGAGCAGTTCTTC. Translation gives CASSLLIAGGLLPNEQFF.

The chain is built from TRBV7-2 and TRBJ1-1; 8 positions agree with TRBD1. Germline V gene data show CDR1 as SGHTA and CDR2 as FQGNSA. V shed 7 bases and J 3 bases; nucleotides not matched to a gene: 13. This CDR3 spans 16 amino acids. The CDR3 sequence: CASTLTDRVSHTEAFF. CDR3 in DNA: TGTGCCAGCACCCTGACGGACAGGGTGAGTCACACTGAAGCTTTCTTT.

This clone came up once. This chain connects TRBV7-9 to TRBJ1-2; 7 positions match TRBD1. The length of the CDR3 is 14 residues. Germline CDR1 reads SEHNR; CDR2 reads FQNEAQ (reference sequence). Trimming took 2 bases from V and 6 from J; bases not matched to a gene: 6. CDR3 nucleotide sequence: TGTGCCAGCAGCTTACAGGGGGGTATAGATGGCTACACCTTC. Its translation: CASSLQGGIDGYTF.

The rearrangement joins TRBV28 to TRBJ1-4; D perhaps matches TRBD1 (5 bases). The CDR3 extends over 15 amino acids. The V end lost 6 bases, the J end lost 8 bases, and 19 bases lay between the germline ends. The germline V gene has CDR1 MDHEN and CDR2 SYDVKM. The CDR3 spells CASRSGPRGGEKLFF. The CDR3 DNA reads TGTGCCAGCAGATCAGGGCCGAGGGGTGGCGAAAAACTGTTTTTT.

The V gene is TRBV7-9, the J gene TRBJ1-2; a possible D gene is TRBD1 (6 bases). Germline V gives CDR1 SEHNR, CDR2 FQNEAQ (reference sequence). The CDR3 has 15 amino acids. Trimming left V 5 bases short and J 2 bases short, with 15 bases between. CDR3 in amino acids: CASSAYRDINYGYTF. The DNA for the CDR3 is TGTGCCAGCAGCGCATACAGGGACATAAACTATGGCTACACCTTC.

The chain has TRBV19 and TRBJ1-1; the D gene is possibly TRBD1 (6 bases). The CDR3 has 15 amino acids. Germline CDR1 reads LNHDA; CDR2 reads SQIVND (reference sequence). Trimming pared 5 bases from V and 5 bases from J, leaving 18 bases between. CDR3 in DNA: TGTGCCAGTAGTCCGAACCCTTTCAGGGGAACTGAAGCTTTCTTT. Protein: CASSPNPFRGTEAFF.

The chain combines TRBV9 with TRBJ2-1; D gene uncertain. Looked up from germline, CDR1 is SGDLS and CDR2 is YYNGEE. This CDR3 has 13 residues. The V end lost 0 bases, the J end lost 10 bases, and 11 bases lay between the germline ends. CDR3 in amino acids: CASSVVEVGEQFF. Here the CDR3 DNA reads TGTGCCAGCAGCGTAGTTGAGGTTGGGGAGCAGTTCTTC.

V is TRBV29-1 and J is TRBJ2-1, with D maybe TRBD2 (6 bases). V lost 4 bases and J lost 4, with 26 bases in between. This CDR3 contains 18 residues. Germline V CDR1 and CDR2: SQVTM, ANQGSEA. The CDR3 sequence is CSVVRPWRSGLGYNEQFF. CDR3 coding DNA: TGCAGCGTTGTCCGACCCTGGAGATCGGGACTGGGATACAATGAGCAGTTCTTC.

The rearrangement links TRBV5-4 to TRBJ1-2, with D hard to call. The V end lost 4 bases, the J end lost 4 bases, and 11 bases lay between the germline ends. Per the germline V gene, CDR1 is SGHNT and CDR2 is YYREEE (reference sequence). This CDR3 spans 13 amino acids. The DNA of the CDR3 is TGTGCCAGCAGCCCAAGCCCGGTCTATGGCTACACCTTC. Translated, it gives CASSPSPVYGYTF.

This chain joins TRBV27 and TRBJ2-7; D may be TRBD1 (5 bases). V lost 5 bases, J lost 0 bases, and 8 bases lay in between. This CDR3 has 13 residues. The V gene's germline CDR1 is MNHEY and CDR2 SMNVEV (reference sequence). This CDR3 is CASSLDNSYEQYF. CDR3 bases: TGTGCCAGCAGTCTGGACAACTCCTACGAGCAGTACTTC.

The chain has TRBV7-8 and TRBJ1-1; D is ambiguous. There are 13 residues in the CDR3. V shed 5 bases and J shed 1 base, with 8 bases lying between them. CDR1 SGHVS and CDR2 FQNEAQ come from the germline V gene. The CDR3 loop reads CASSPGRNTEAFF. In DNA form, the CDR3 reads TGTGCCAGCAGCCCCGGGAGGAACACTGAAGCTTTCTTT.

In its sample, this clone was seen once. The V and J genes are TRBV6-5 and TRBJ1-4; TRBD1 might be the D (5 bases). V was shortened by 0 bases and J by 4 bases, with 9 bases between the two germline ends. This CDR3 has 15 residues. The germline V gene encodes CDR1 MNHEY and CDR2 SVGAGI. The CDR3 is CASSYSRVLNEKLFF. DNA for the CDR3: TGTGCCAGCAGTTACTCCAGGGTACTTAATGAAAAACTGTTTTTT.

This rearrangement joins TRBV9 to TRBJ2-5; maybe TRBD2 (5 bases). V was trimmed by 0 bases and J by 2 bases, leaving 17 bases between them. CDR3 length: 17 amino acids. The V gene's germline CDR1 is SGDLS and CDR2 YYNGEE. The CDR3 here is CASSVGGPDGLQETQYF. The CDR3 bases are TGTGCCAGCAGCGTAGGAGGTCCGGACGGACTTCAAGAGACCCAGTACTTC.

The rearrangement uses TRBV6-6 and TRBJ1-6; D not resolved. This CDR3 comprises 15 residues. Germline V lookup: CDR1 MNHNY, CDR2 SVGAGI (reference sequence). The V end lost 2 bases, the J end lost 3 bases, and 8 bases lay between the germline ends. As DNA, the CDR3 is TGTGCCAGCAGTTACGCCCGGGGCTATAATTCACCCCTCCACTTT. This sequence encodes CASSYARGYNSPLHF.

The J gene is TRBJ2-7, the V gene TRBV3-1 (or the pseudogene TRBV3-2), with 10 bases identical to TRBD1. CDR1 and CDR2 from the germline V gene are LGHDT and YNNKEL (reference sequence). The J segment lost 3 bases and the V segment lost 0 bases, leaving 11 bases of the junction unmatched. The CDR3 has 18 amino acids. In DNA, the CDR3 is TGTGCCAGCAGCCAAGATCGTCCCCGACAGGGGGCGGTCTACGAGCAGTACTTC. It yields the protein CASSQDRPRQGAVYEQYF.

The gene calls are TRBV6-5 and TRBJ1-1; D is ambiguous. V was cut by 4 bases and J by 5 bases, with 11 bases left in between. The CDR3 runs to 13 residues. Per the germline V gene, CDR1 is MNHEY and CDR2 is SVGAGI. This CDR3 is CASSSEYSTEAFF. The CDR3 nucleotides read TGTGCCAGCAGTTCAGAGTATAGTACTGAAGCTTTCTTT.

Only one count was recorded for this clone. The rearrangement joins TRBV5-1 to TRBJ2-7; D possibly matches TRBD1 or TRBD2 (5 bases each). Germline lookup yields CDR1 SGHRS and CDR2 YFSETQ. Trimming pared 0 bases from V and 3 bases from J, leaving 22 bases between. The length of the CDR3 is 18 residues. The CDR3 region is CASSLEGSGRFLNYEQYF. The CDR3, as DNA: TGCGCCAGCAGCTTGGAAGGGTCGGGACGGTTCCTGAACTACGAGCAGTACTTC.

This clone turned up a few times. The chain joins TRBV10-3 to TRBJ2-5; 7 positions agree with TRBD2. Trimming removed 7 bases from V and 2 bases from J; junction bases left unmatched: 10. CDR3 length: 15 amino acids. From germline, CDR1 is ENHRY and CDR2 SYGVKD. The CDR3 protein is CAIKAASGEQETQYF. As DNA, the CDR3 is TGTGCCATCAAGGCGGCCAGCGGGGAACAAGAGACCCAGTACTTC.

The chain joins TRBV6-5 to TRBJ2-7; TRBD1 matches 8 bases. CDR1 and CDR2 (germline): MNHEY, SVGAGI. With V trimmed by 2 bases and J by 6 bases, 6 bases remained unmatched. CDR3 size: 14 residues. The CDR3 sequence: CASSYRTGTGEQYF. For the CDR3, the DNA is TGTGCCAGCAGTTACCGGACAGGGACGGGCGAGCAGTACTTC.

The count of this clone is one. V and J are TRBV3-1 (or the pseudogene TRBV3-2) and TRBJ1-2; 9 bases fit TRBD1. From germline, CDR1 is LGHDT and CDR2 YNNKEL (reference sequence). The CDR3 is 14 residues long. V shed 4 bases, J shed 5 bases, and the junction held 5 bases outside the gene matches. CDR3 nucleotides: TGTGCCAGCAGCCGAAACGGACAGGGGTATGGCTACACCTTC. Protein product: CASSRNGQGYGYTF.

V usage is TRBV28 and J usage is TRBJ2-3; D is unresolved. Per germline, CDR1 MDHEN and CDR2 SYDVKM. V dropped 5 bases and J dropped 0 bases, with 6 bases sitting between them. The CDR3 extends over 13 amino acids. The CDR3 DNA sequence: TGTGCCAGCAGTACCCCCAGCACAGATACGCAGTATTTT. This gives the protein CASSTPSTDTQYF.

The CDR3 nucleotides read TGTGCCAGCAGTTTTACCCTGTGGGCCTCCGGGGAGACCCAGTACTTC. This gives the protein CASSFTLWASGETQYF. This chain uses TRBV28 with TRBJ2-5; D call uncertain. The V end lost 3 bases, the J end lost 5 bases, and 19 bases lay between the germline ends. Germline assignment: CDR1 MDHEN and CDR2 SYDVKM. CDR3 length: 16 amino acids.